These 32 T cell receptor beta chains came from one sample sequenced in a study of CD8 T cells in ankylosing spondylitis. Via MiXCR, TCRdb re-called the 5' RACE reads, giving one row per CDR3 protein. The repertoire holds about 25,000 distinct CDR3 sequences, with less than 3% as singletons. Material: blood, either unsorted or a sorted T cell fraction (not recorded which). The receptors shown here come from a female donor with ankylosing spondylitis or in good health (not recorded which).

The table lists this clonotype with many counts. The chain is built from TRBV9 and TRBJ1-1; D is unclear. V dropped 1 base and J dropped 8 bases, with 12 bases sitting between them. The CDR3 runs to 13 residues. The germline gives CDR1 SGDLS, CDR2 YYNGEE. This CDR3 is CASSVSRWGEAFF. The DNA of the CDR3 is TGTGCCAGCAGCGTAAGTCGGTGGGGAGAAGCTTTCTTT.

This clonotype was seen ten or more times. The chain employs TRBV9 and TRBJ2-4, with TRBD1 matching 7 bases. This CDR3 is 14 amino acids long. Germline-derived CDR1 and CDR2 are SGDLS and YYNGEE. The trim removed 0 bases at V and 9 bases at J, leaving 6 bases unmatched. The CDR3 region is CASSVATGDAIQYF. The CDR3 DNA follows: TGTGCCAGCAGCGTAGCTACAGGGGATGCCATTCAGTACTTC.

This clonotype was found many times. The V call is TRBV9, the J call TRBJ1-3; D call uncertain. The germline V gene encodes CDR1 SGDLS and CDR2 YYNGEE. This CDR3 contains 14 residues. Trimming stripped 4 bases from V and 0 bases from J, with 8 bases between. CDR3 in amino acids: CASSPPHSGNTIYF. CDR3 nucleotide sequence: TGTGCCAGCAGCCCCCCGCACTCTGGAAACACCATATATTTT. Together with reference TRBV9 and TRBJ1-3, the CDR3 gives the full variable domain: DSGVTQTPKHLITATGQRVTLRCSPRSGDLSVYWYQQSLDQGLQFLIQYYNGEERAKGNILERFSAQQFPDLHSELNLSSLELGDSALYFCASSPPHSGNTIYFGEGSWLTVV.

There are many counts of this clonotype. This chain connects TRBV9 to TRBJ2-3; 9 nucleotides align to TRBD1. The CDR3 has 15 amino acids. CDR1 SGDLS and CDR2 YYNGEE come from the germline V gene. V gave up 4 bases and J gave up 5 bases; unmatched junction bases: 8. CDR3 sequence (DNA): TGTGCCAGCAGCACCCGAGGGGACAGGGAAGATACGCAGTATTTT. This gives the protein CASSTRGDREDTQYF.

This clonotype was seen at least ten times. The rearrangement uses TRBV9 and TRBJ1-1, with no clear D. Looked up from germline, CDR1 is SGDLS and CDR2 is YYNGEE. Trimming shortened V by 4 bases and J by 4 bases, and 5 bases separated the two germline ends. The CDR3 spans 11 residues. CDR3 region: CASSPSTEAFF. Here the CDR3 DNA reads TGTGCCAGCAGCCCGAGCACTGAAGCTTTCTTT. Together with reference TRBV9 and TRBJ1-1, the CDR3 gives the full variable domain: DSGVTQTPKHLITATGQRVTLRCSPRSGDLSVYWYQQSLDQGLQFLIQYYNGEERAKGNILERFSAQQFPDLHSELNLSSLELGDSALYFCASSPSTEAFFGQGTRLTVV.

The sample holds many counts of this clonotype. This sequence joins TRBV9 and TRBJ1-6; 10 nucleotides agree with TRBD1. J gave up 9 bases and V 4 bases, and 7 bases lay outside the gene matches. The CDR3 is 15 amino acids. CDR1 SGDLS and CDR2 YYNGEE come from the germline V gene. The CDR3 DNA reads TGTGCCAGCAGCCAGGGGGGACAGGGGACTTCACCCCTCCACTTT. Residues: CASSQGGQGTSPLHF.

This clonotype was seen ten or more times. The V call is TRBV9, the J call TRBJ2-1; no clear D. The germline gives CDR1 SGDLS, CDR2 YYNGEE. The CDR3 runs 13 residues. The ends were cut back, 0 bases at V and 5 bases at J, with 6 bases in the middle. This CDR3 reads CASSVGTHNEQFF. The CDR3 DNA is TGTGCCAGCAGCGTAGGGACCCACAATGAGCAGTTCTTC.

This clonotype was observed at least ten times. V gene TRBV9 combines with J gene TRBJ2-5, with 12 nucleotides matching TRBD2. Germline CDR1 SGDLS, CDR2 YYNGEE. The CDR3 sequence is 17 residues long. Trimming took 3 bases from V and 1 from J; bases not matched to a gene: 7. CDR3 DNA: TGTGCCAGCAGCGCTGGAGGACTAGCGGGGCTCCAAGAGACCCAGTACTTC. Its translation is CASSAGGLAGLQETQYF.

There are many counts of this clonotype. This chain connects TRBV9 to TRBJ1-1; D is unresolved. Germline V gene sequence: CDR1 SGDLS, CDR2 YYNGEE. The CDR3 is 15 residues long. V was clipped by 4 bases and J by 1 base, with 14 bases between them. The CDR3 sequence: CASSIRSGENTEAFF. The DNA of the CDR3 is TGTGCCAGCAGCATCCGAAGTGGGGAGAACACTGAAGCTTTCTTT.

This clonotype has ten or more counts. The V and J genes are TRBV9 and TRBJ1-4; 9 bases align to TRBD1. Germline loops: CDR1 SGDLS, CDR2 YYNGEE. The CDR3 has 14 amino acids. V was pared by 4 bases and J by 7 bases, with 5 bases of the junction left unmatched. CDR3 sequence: CASSRGTGSEKLFF. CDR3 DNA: TGTGCCAGCAGCCGAGGGACAGGGAGTGAAAAACTGTTTTTT.

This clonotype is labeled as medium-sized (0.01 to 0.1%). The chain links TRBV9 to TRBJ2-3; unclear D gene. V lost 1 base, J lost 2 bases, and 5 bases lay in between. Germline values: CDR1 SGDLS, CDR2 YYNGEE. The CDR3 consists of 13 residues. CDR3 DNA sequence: TGTGCCAGCAGCGTAACAGTCACAGATACGCAGTATTTT. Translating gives CASSVTVTDTQYF.

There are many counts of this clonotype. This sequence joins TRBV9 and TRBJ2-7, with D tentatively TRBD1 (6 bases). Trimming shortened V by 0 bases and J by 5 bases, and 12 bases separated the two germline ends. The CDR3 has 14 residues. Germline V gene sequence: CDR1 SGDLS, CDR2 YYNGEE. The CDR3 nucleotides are TGTGCCAGCAGCGTAGCCGCAGGGGTCCACGAGCAGTACTTC. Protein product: CASSVAAGVHEQYF.

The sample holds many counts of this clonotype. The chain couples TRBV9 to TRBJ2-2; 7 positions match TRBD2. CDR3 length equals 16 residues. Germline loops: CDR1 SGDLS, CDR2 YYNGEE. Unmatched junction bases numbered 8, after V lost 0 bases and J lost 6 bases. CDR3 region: CASSVGERDRSGELFF. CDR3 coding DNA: TGTGCCAGCAGCGTAGGCGAGCGGGATAGGTCCGGGGAGCTGTTTTTT.

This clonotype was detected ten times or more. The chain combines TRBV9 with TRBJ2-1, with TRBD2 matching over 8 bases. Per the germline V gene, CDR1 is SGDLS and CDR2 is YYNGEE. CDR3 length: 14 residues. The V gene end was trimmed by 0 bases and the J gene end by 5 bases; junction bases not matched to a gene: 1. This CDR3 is CASSVGSGNNEQFF. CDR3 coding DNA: TGTGCCAGCAGCGTAGGTAGCGGGAACAATGAGCAGTTCTTC. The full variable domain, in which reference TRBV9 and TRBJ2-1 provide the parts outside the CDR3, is DSGVTQTPKHLITATGQRVTLRCSPRSGDLSVYWYQQSLDQGLQFLIQYYNGEERAKGNILERFSAQQFPDLHSELNLSSLELGDSALYFCASSVGSGNNEQFFGPGTRLTVL.

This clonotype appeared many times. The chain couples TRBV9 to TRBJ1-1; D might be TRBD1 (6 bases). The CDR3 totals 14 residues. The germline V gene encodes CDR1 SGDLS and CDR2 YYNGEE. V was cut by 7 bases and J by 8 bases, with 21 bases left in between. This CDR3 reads CASGGSGGRPEAFF. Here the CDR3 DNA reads TGTGCCAGCGGAGGCTCGGGGGGCCGCCCAGAAGCTTTCTTT.

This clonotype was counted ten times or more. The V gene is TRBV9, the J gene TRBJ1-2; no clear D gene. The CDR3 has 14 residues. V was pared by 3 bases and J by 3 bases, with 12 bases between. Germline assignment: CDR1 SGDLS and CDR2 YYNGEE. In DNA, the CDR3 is TGTGCCAGCAGCGGCGGCACCGCTTACTATGGCTACACCTTC. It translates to CASSGGTAYYGYTF.

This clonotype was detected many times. The CDR3 DNA follows: TGTGCCAACCTGGGGTCCCCGATGAACACTGAAGCTTTCTTT. This translates into CANLGSPMNTEAFF. V and J are TRBV27 and TRBJ1-1; no clear D. Trimming took 10 bases from V and 0 from J, leaving 15 bases between them. This CDR3 region has 14 residues. Germline assignment: CDR1 MNHEY and CDR2 SMNVEV (reference sequence).

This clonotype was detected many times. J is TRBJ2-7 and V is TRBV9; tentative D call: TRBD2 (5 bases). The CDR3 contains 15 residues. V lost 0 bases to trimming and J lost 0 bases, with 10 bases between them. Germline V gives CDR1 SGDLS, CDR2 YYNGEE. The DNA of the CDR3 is TGTGCCAGCAGCGTAGAAGGAGGCAGCTCCTACGAGCAGTACTTC. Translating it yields CASSVEGGSSYEQYF.

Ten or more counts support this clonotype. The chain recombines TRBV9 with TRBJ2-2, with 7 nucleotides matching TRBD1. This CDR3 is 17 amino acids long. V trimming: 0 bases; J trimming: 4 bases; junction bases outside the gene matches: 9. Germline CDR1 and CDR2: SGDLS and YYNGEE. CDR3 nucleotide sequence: TGTGCCAGCAGCGTAGGGTCCGGGACAGTGCCCACCGGGGAGCTGTTTTTT. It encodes CASSVGSGTVPTGELFF.

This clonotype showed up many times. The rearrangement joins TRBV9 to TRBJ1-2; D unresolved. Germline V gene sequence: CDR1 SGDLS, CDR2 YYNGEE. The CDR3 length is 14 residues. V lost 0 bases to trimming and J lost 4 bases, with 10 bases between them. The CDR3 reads CASSVDPGGYGYTF. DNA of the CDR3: TGTGCCAGCAGCGTAGATCCGGGTGGCTATGGCTACACCTTC.

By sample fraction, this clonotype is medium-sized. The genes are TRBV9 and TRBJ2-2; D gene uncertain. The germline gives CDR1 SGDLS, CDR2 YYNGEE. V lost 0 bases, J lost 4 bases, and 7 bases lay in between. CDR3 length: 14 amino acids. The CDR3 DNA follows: TGTGCCAGCAGCGTAGGCGTGGGCACCGGGGAGCTGTTTTTT. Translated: CASSVGVGTGELFF.

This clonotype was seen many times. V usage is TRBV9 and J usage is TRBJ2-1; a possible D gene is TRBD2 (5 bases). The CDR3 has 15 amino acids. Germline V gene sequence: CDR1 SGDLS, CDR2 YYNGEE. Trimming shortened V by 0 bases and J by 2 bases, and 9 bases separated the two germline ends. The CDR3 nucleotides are TGTGCCAGCAGCGTAGCCGGGAACACCTACAATGAGCAGTTCTTC. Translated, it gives CASSVAGNTYNEQFF.

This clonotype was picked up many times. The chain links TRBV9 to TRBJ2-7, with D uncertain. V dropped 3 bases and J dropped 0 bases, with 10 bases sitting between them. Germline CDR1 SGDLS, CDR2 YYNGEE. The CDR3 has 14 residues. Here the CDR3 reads CASSAQLNSYEQYF. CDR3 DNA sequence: TGTGCCAGCAGCGCCCAACTGAACTCCTACGAGCAGTACTTC.

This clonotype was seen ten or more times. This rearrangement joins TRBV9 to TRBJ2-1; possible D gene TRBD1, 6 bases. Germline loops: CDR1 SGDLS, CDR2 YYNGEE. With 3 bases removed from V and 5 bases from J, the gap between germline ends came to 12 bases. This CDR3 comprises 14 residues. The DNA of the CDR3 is TGTGCCAGCAGCGCCAACTACAGGGACAATGAGCAGTTCTTC. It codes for CASSANYRDNEQFF. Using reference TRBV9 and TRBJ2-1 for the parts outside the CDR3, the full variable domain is DSGVTQTPKHLITATGQRVTLRCSPRSGDLSVYWYQQSLDQGLQFLIQYYNGEERAKGNILERFSAQQFPDLHSELNLSSLELGDSALYFCASSANYRDNEQFFGPGTRLTVL.

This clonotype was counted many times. The CDR3 DNA reads as TGTGCCAGCAGCGGGATGACCGGGACAGCTTACAATGAGCAGTTCTTC. Its translation is CASSGMTGTAYNEQFF. The V gene is TRBV9, the J gene TRBJ2-1, with 7 bases aligning to TRBD1. V trimming: 3 bases; J trimming: 4 bases; junction bases outside the gene matches: 10. In germline, CDR1 is SGDLS, CDR2 YYNGEE. This CDR3 has 16 amino acids.

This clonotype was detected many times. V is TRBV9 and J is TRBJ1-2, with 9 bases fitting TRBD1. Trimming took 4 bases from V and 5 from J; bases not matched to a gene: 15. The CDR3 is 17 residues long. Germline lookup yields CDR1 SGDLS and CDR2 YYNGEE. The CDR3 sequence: CASSPRQGDLGEYGYTF. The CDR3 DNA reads TGTGCCAGCAGCCCCAGACAGGGGGACCTCGGAGAGTATGGCTACACCTTC.

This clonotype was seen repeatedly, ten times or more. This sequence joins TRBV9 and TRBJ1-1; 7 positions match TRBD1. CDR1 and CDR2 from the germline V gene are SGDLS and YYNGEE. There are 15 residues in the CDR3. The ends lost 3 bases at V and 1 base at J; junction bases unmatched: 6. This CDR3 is CASSAGTVSNTEAFF. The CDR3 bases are TGTGCCAGCAGCGCGGGGACAGTTTCGAACACTGAAGCTTTCTTT.

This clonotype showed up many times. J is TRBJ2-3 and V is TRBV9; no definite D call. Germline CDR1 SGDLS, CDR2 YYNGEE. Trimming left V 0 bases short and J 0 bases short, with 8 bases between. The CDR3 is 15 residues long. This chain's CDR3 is CASSVAAYSTDTQYF. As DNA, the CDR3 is TGTGCCAGCAGCGTAGCTGCGTACAGCACAGATACGCAGTATTTT.

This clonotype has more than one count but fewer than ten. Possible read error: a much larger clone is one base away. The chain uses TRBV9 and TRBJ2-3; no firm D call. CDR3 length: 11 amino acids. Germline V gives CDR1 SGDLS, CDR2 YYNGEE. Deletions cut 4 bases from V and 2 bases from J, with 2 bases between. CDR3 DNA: TGTGCCAGCAGCTACACAGATACGCAGTATTTT. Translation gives CASSYTDTQYF.

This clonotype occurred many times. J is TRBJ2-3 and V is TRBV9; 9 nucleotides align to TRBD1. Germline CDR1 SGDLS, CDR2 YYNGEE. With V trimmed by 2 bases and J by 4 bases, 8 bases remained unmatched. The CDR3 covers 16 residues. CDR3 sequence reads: CASSVTGGVGADTQYF. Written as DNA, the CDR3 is TGTGCCAGCAGCGTTACAGGGGGCGTTGGTGCAGATACGCAGTATTTT.

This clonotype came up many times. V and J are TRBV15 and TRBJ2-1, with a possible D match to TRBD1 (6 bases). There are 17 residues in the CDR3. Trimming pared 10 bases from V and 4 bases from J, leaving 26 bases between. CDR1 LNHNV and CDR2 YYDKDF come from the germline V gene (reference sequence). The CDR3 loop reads CANWATGVKRKYNEQFF. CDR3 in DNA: TGTGCCAACTGGGCGACAGGCGTTAAGAGGAAGTACAATGAGCAGTTCTTC.

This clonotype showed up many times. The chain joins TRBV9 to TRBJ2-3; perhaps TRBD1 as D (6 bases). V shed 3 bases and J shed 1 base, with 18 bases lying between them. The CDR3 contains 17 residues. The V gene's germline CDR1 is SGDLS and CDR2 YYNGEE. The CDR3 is CASSGGHRAQGTDTQYF. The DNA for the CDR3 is TGTGCCAGCAGCGGCGGGCACAGGGCGCAGGGCACAGATACGCAGTATTTT.